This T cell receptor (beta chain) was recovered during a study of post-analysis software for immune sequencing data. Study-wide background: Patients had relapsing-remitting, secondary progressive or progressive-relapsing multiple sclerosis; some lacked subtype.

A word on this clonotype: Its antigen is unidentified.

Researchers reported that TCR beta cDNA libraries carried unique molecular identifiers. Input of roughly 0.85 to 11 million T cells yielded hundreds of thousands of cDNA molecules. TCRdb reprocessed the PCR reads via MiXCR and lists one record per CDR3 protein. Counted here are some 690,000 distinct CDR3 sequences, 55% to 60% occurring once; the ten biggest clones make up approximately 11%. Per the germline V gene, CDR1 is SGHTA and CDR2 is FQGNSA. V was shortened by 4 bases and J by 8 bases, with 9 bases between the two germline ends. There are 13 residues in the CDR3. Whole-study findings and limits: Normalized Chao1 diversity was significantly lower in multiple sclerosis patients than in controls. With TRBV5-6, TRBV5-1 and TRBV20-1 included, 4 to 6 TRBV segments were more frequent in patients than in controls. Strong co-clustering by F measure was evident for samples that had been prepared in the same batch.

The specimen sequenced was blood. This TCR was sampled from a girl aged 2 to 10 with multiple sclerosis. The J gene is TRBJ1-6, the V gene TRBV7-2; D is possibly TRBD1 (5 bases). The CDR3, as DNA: TGTGCCAGCAGCTCCGACAGAGATTCACCCCTCCACTTT. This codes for CASSSDRDSPLHF.